This TCR beta chain stems from a study of blood T cell repertoires in COVID-19. At the level of the study: COVID-19 samples collected from the United States, Italy and Spain covered acute and convalescent phases. PBMCs, B-cell-depleted T cells, or T cells were the source of the cDNA or gDNA that made up the material.

Per germline, CDR1 MNHNS and CDR2 SASEGT. The CDR3 sequence is 16 residues long. Trimming left V 4 bases short and J 0 bases short, with 13 bases between. As processed by the authors: Reference gene primer amplification in the assay estimated nucleated cell counts. Libraries were prepared by immunoSEQ multiplex PCR; TCRdb keeps only in-frame clonotypes and omits some of them. The V and J calls and clone size are taken from that table; D and trimming were inferred from the DNA. The sample lists 150,000 to 200,000 clones; 65% to 85% were seen once. The receptor's source is a woman at least 80 years old with acute or convalescent COVID-19. Sequencing used peripheral blood. V usage is TRBV6-1 and J usage is TRBJ1-5; a possible D gene is TRBD1 (6 bases). CDR3 in amino acids: CASSAQGTHSNQPQHF. The CDR3 DNA sequence: TGTGCCAGCAGTGCCCAGGGGACACATAGCAATCAGCCCCAGCATTTT.